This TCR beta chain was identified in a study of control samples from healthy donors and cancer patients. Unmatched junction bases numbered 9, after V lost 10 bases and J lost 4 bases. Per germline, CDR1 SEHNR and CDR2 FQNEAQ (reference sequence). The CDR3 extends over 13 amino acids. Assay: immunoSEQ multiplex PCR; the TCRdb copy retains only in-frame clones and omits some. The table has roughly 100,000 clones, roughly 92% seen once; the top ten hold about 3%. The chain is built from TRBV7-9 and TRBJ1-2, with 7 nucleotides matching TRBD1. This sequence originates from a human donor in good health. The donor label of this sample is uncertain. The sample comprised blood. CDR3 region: CAIMTGSLYGYTF. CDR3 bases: TGTGCCATTATGACAGGGTCACTCTATGGCTACACCTTC.